Listed below are T cell receptor beta chains from one sample, sequenced in a study of human T cells and chemical hapten exposure. TCRdb reanalysed the RACE reads using MiXCR and keeps one entry per CDR3 protein. The table shows 55,000 to 80,000 distinct CDR3 sequences, with more than 9.5% occurring only once. This specimen consisted of whole blood, obtained in connection with sensitization to the hapten diphenylcyclopropenone (DPC). The receptors come from a woman aged 25-40 years with alopecia areata. Some clones in this sample may be carry-over from other donors' samples. CDR3s include the opening cysteine and the closing phenylalanine or tryptophan. The D gene is left open where the match is weak. Not every row has a clone size; where given, it reads once, few, many or a size class.

J,size,V,D,CDR3,DNA
TRBJ2-7,NA,TRBV18,NA,CASSPGQGRSYEQYF,TGTGCCAGCTCACCAGGGCAGGGAAGGTCCTACGAGCAGTACTTC
TRBJ2-5,few,TRBV5-4,NA,CASSLGVREETQYF,TGTGCCAGCAGCTTAGGAGTCAGGGAAGAGACCCAGTACTTC
TRBJ1-2,NA,TRBV18,NA,CASSPQEGRSGGYTF,TGTGCCAGCTCACCTCAGGAGGGGCGCTCGGGAGGCTACACCTTC
TRBJ2-3,many,TRBV6-6,TRBD2,CASRRGGRADTQYF,TGTGCCAGCAGGCGGGGGGGCCGGGCAGATACGCAGTATTTT
TRBJ2-1,few,TRBV18,NA,CASSRGDNSYNEQFF,TGTGCCAGCTCACGAGGGGACAACTCCTACAATGAGCAGTTCTTC
TRBJ2-1,few,TRBV4-1,NA,CASSRIPDSQVNEQFF,TGCGCCAGCAGCCGGATACCGGACTCCCAGGTCAATGAGCAGTTCTTC
TRBJ1-5,many,TRBV4-3,TRBD1,CASSQEWQGDLNQPQHF,TGCGCCAGCAGCCAAGAATGGCAGGGGGACCTCAATCAGCCCCAGCATTTT
TRBJ2-7,few,TRBV3-1,NA,CASSQNTYEQYF,TGTGCCAGCAGCCAGAATACCTACGAGCAGTACTTC
TRBJ2-1,many,TRBV5-1,TRBD1,CASSLTGQGINEQFF,TGCGCCAGCAGCTTGACGGGACAGGGTATCAATGAGCAGTTCTTC
TRBJ1-5,few,TRBV6-2/TRBV6-3,NA,CASSPRVTEQPQHF,TGTGCCAGCAGTCCGAGGGTGACGGAACAGCCCCAGCATTTT
TRBJ2-5,many,TRBV28,NA,CASSFIPETQYF,TGTGCCAGCAGTTTCATCCCAGAGACCCAGTACTTC
TRBJ2-5,NA,TRBV29-1,NA,CSVEDRWARGLGTQYF,TGCAGCGTTGAAGATCGTTGGGCGCGGGGTTTGGGGACCCAGTACTTC
TRBJ2-2,NA,TRBV6-2/TRBV6-3,NA,CASTRPDARGITGELFF,TGTGCCAGCACCCGACCCGACGCCCGAGGGATCACCGGGGAGCTGTTTTTT
TRBJ1-1,NA,TRBV12-3/TRBV12-4,NA,CASRRTPPNTEAFF,TGTGCCAGCAGGCGAACCCCTCCGAACACTGAAGCTTTCTTT
TRBJ2-7,many,TRBV10-2,NA,CASSERTSDEQYF,TGCGCCAGCAGTGAGCGGACTTCGGACGAGCAGTACTTC
TRBJ2-6,few,TRBV4-1,TRBD1,CASSPKGQALSGANVLTF,TGCGCCAGCAGCCCAAAGGGACAGGCCTTATCTGGGGCCAACGTCCTGACTTTC
TRBJ2-6,few,TRBV2,NA,CASSTGSGANVLTF,TGTGCCAGCAGTACAGGGTCTGGGGCCAACGTCCTGACTTTC
TRBJ2-7,NA,TRBV6-6,TRBD2,CASRRLADYEQYF,TGTGCCAGCAGGAGACTAGCGGACTACGAGCAGTACTTC
TRBJ2-7,few,TRBV20-1,NA,CSGVAETDYEQYF,TGCAGTGGGGTAGCGGAAACCGACTACGAGCAGTACTTC
TRBJ2-7,NA,TRBV7-2,NA,CASSFGPYEQYF,TGTGCCAGCAGCTTCGGGCCCTACGAGCAGTACTTC
TRBJ2-7,few,TRBV10-3,NA,CAISESEQSRGNYEQYF,TGTGCCATCAGTGAGTCGGAGCAGTCCAGAGGCAATTACGAGCAGTACTTC
TRBJ1-2,many,TRBV29-1,NA,CSVGEGTRYGYTF,TGCAGCGTTGGGGAGGGGACCCGATATGGCTACACCTTC
TRBJ2-3,many,TRBV30,TRBD2,CAWSGAAGGGDTQYF,TGTGCCTGGAGTGGGGCTGCGGGGGGCGGAGATACGCAGTATTTT
TRBJ1-2,many,TRBV6-5,NA,CASSSPADPTNYGYTF,TGTGCCAGCAGTTCACCCGCGGACCCTACTAACTATGGCTACACCTTC
TRBJ2-2,many,TRBV19,NA,CASSPGMSTGELFF,TGTGCCAGTAGCCCCGGGATGAGCACCGGGGAGCTGTTTTTT
TRBJ2-1,few,TRBV7-2,NA,CASSLVGVDTSYNEQFF,TGTGCCAGCAGCTTAGTAGGAGTCGATACCTCCTACAATGAGCAGTTCTTC
TRBJ2-7,NA,TRBV11-1,TRBD2,CASSRDRGAYEQYF,TGTGCCAGCAGCCGTGACCGGGGGGCCTACGAGCAGTACTTC
TRBJ1-5,many,TRBV20-1,NA,CSARDRLGQPQHF,TGCAGTGCTAGGGACCGACTTGGGCAGCCCCAGCATTTT
TRBJ1-6,many,TRBV10-1,NA,CASSADSNSPLHF,TGCGCCAGCAGTGCGGACAGTAATTCACCCCTCCACTTT
TRBJ2-7,NA,TRBV28,TRBD1,CARDRVPYEQYF,TGTGCCAGGGACAGGGTCCCCTACGAGCAGTACTTC
TRBJ1-5,many,TRBV20-1,TRBD1,CSARDRQGSNQPQHF,TGCAGTGCTAGAGATCGACAGGGAAGCAATCAGCCCCAGCATTTT
TRBJ1-5,many,TRBV3-1,TRBD1,CASGTGGNQPQHF,TGTGCCAGCGGGACAGGGGGCAATCAGCCCCAGCATTTT
TRBJ2-7,many,TRBV6-2/TRBV6-3,NA,CASSYLLGSANYEQYF,TGTGCCAGCAGTTACCTACTGGGGAGTGCTAACTACGAGCAGTACTTC
TRBJ2-5,few,TRBV15,NA,CATSRDQALGETQYF,TGTGCCACCAGCAGAGATCAGGCACTGGGGGAGACCCAGTACTTC
TRBJ2-3,NA,TRBV6-2/TRBV6-3,NA,CASTRGRPTDTQYF,TGTGCCAGCACCAGGGGGAGGCCCACAGATACGCAGTATTTT
TRBJ1-2,few,TRBV20-1,NA,CSAQQETNYGYTF,TGCAGTGCCCAACAGGAGACCAACTATGGCTACACCTTC
TRBJ2-1,many,TRBV7-6,NA,CASSLVRGPSYNEQFF,TGTGCCAGCAGCTTAGTACGGGGGCCCTCCTACAATGAGCAGTTCTTC
TRBJ2-3,NA,TRBV18,NA,CASSPGRTTDTQYF,TGTGCCAGCTCACCGGGACGGACTACAGATACGCAGTATTTT
TRBJ1-4,NA,TRBV5-4,TRBD1,CASSPAGTGARSEKLFF,TGTGCCAGCAGCCCGGCGGGGACAGGGGCCCGAAGTGAAAAACTGTTTTTT
TRBJ2-5,NA,TRBV20-1,NA,CSASIDARLQETQYF,TGCAGTGCTTCCATCGACGCCAGACTCCAAGAGACCCAGTACTTC
TRBJ1-2,many,TRBV6-6,NA,CASSPNFRRVTGYTF,TGTGCCAGCAGTCCAAACTTTCGCAGGGTCACTGGCTACACCTTC
TRBJ2-3,few,TRBV11-2,NA,CASSLEDSTQYF,TGTGCCAGCAGCTTAGAGGACAGCACGCAGTATTTT
TRBJ1-6,many,TRBV12-3/TRBV12-4,NA,CASSRARIPLPLHF,TGTGCCAGCAGCCGGGCCCGTATCCCTTTACCCCTCCACTTT
TRBJ1-4,many,TRBV18,TRBD1,CASSNRGRGEKLFF,TGTGCCAGCTCAAACAGGGGGCGCGGTGAAAAACTGTTTTTT
TRBJ2-2,NA,TRBV12-3/TRBV12-4,NA,CASRDREDTGELFF,TGTGCCAGCCGAGACAGGGAGGACACCGGGGAGCTGTTTTTT
TRBJ2-3,NA,TRBV5-1,TRBD1,CASSSRQGQGTDTQYF,TGCGCCAGCAGCTCGAGACAGGGTCAGGGCACAGATACGCAGTATTTT